The next 25 T cell receptor beta chains were all read from a single sample in a study of cytomegalovirus exposure and HLA in healthy donors. Repertoires were generated with immunoSEQ multiplex PCR, while TCRdb's copy carries only in-frame clones and drops some. Here the sample spans about 330,000 clones, just over 85% being singletons. Specimen: PBMCs. The receptor source for this set is a woman aged 18-29 years in good health and CMV-seronegative.

This clone was seen only a few times. The rearrangement uses TRBV29-1 and TRBJ1-2; TRBD1 might be the D (5 bases). From germline, CDR1 is SQVTM and CDR2 ANQGSEA. V was clipped by 4 bases and J by 2 bases, with 17 bases between them. The CDR3 extends over 15 amino acids. Here the CDR3 DNA reads TGCAGCGTTGTGGCCCCGCAGGGTAAGAACTATGGCTACACCTTC. Protein sequence: CSVVAPQGKNYGYTF.

The chain links TRBV4-1 to TRBJ2-1; a weak D match, TRBD1 (5 bases). The CDR3 contains 16 residues. V was pared by 4 bases and J by 5 bases, with 18 bases between. Germline V CDR1 and CDR2: MGHRA, YSYEKL. In nucleotides, the CDR3 is TGCGCCAGCAGCCCCGTGGGTGGCAGGGCTAACAATGAGCAGTTCTTC. This encodes CASSPVGGRANNEQFF.

In regard to this clone: The junction and the germline gene differ at one end; a read error may be behind it. This rearrangement joins TRBV7-8 to TRBJ1-4, with D possibly being TRBD1 (5 bases). CDR1 is SGHVS, CDR2 FQNEAQ, per germline. The CDR3 covers 13 residues. DNA for the CDR3: TGCGCCAGCAGCTTAGAAAGGGGTGGGAAACTGTTTTTT. Its protein product is CASSLERGGKLFF.

This chain links TRBV28 with TRBJ2-1, with TRBD2 matching over 13 bases. The J segment lost 0 bases and the V segment lost 5 bases, leaving 7 bases of the junction unmatched. This CDR3 has 18 residues. CDR1 and CDR2 from the germline V gene are MDHEN and SYDVKM. The CDR3 DNA reads TGTGCCAGCAGTGCGGGGACTAGCGGGATTCGCTCCTACAATGAGCAGTTCTTC. This encodes CASSAGTSGIRSYNEQFF.

The chain has TRBV9 and TRBJ2-7, with 10 positions matching TRBD2. Germline CDR1 reads SGDLS; CDR2 reads YYNGEE. This CDR3 has 15 amino acids. V lost 4 bases and J lost 2; bases outside the gene matches: 6. As DNA, the CDR3 is TGTGCCAGCAGCTCCTCTAGCGGGAGAGCCTACGAGCAGTACTTC. This codes for CASSSSSGRAYEQYF.

V gene TRBV4-1 combines with J gene TRBJ1-4; D is undetermined. The germline V gene encodes CDR1 MGHRA and CDR2 YSYEKL. The V end was cut by 0 bases, the J end by 8 bases, with 4 bases between. This CDR3 comprises 12 residues. The chain's CDR3 is CASSQDPEKLFF. CDR3 nucleotide sequence: TGCGCCAGCAGCCAAGACCCGGAAAAACTGTTTTTT.

The chain uses TRBV6-1 and TRBJ1-3; 8 bases line up with TRBD1. The junction had 7 bases not matched to a gene; V was cut back by 2 bases and J by 4 bases. CDR1 is MNHNS and CDR2 is SASEGT in the germline V gene. The CDR3 runs to 16 residues. Written as DNA, the CDR3 is TGTGCCAGCAGTGAATCCACAGGACAGGGAGGAAACACCATATATTTT. Its protein product is CASSESTGQGGNTIYF.

The chain couples TRBV6-5 to TRBJ2-3; 9 nucleotides line up with TRBD2. The V and J ends lost 4 bases and 7 bases, in that order; junction bases with no gene match: 9. The CDR3 has 15 residues. Germline assignment: CDR1 MNHEY and CDR2 SVGAGI. The CDR3 loop is CASSSLAGGPYTQYF. The CDR3 coding sequence is TGTGCCAGCAGTTCGCTGGCGGGAGGGCCCTATACGCAGTATTTT.

The chain is built from TRBV18 and TRBJ2-7; 11 positions match TRBD1. CDR3 length equals 17 residues. Germline loops: CDR1 KGHSH, CDR2 LQKENI. The J segment lost 0 bases and the V segment lost 6 bases, leaving 10 bases of the junction unmatched. In nucleotides, the CDR3 is TGTGCCAGCTCGGGCCGGGACAGGGGGGGGAGCTCCTACGAGCAGTACTTC. Translated, it gives CASSGRDRGGSSYEQYF.

This clone was picked up a small number of times. The V and J genes are TRBV2 and TRBJ1-2; the D is unclear. The V and J ends lost 2 bases and 6 bases respectively, with 13 bases between them. From germline, CDR1 is SNHLY and CDR2 FYNNEI. This CDR3 has 14 residues. This CDR3 is CASSEFGLGDGYTF. In DNA form, the CDR3 reads TGTGCCAGCAGTGAATTCGGTCTGGGCGATGGCTACACCTTC.

The rearrangement joins TRBV19 to TRBJ2-1, with D perhaps TRBD2 (5 bases). The V end lost 4 bases, the J end lost 0 bases, and 13 bases lay between the germline ends. Germline V gene sequence: CDR1 LNHDA, CDR2 SQIVND (reference sequence). CDR3 length: 16 amino acids. The CDR3 sequence is CASSKYPLVSYNEQFF. CDR3 nucleotides: TGTGCCAGTAGTAAGTACCCACTAGTCTCCTACAATGAGCAGTTCTTC.

The chain recombines TRBV9 with TRBJ2-1, with TRBD1 identical over 7 bases. The CDR3 is 14 residues long. CDR1 and CDR2 from the germline V gene are SGDLS and YYNGEE. After removal of 3 bases from V and 2 bases from J, the junction contained 2 bases not matched to a gene. The CDR3 bases are TGTGCCAGCAGCGGGGGACAGACCTACAATGAGCAGTTCTTC. This translates into CASSGGQTYNEQFF.

The chain combines TRBV6-1 with TRBJ2-3, with 7 positions matching TRBD2. With 4 bases clipped from V and 5 bases from J, the junction kept 9 bases outside the gene matches. The CDR3 loop spans 15 amino acids. Germline values: CDR1 MNHNS, CDR2 SASEGT. The CDR3 sequence: CASSGGRSGGDTQYF. DNA of the CDR3: TGTGCCAGCAGTGGCGGGAGATCAGGCGGAGATACGCAGTATTTT.

V is TRBV9 and J is TRBJ2-2, with TRBD2 identical over 8 bases. Germline V gene data show CDR1 as SGDLS and CDR2 as YYNGEE. Losses at the gene ends were 0 bases for V and 6 bases for J; bases not matched to a gene: 4. The CDR3 totals 15 residues. CDR3 sequence: CASSVVGTRAGELFF. The CDR3 region has the DNA TGTGCCAGCAGCGTAGTAGGGACTAGGGCCGGGGAGCTGTTTTTT.

The CDR3 nucleotides are TGTGCCAGCAGCTTAGTGGGGACAGCTAATGGCTACACCTTC. Its translation is CASSLVGTANGYTF. The J gene is TRBJ1-2, the V gene TRBV7-9; 7 bases are a match to TRBD1. CDR3 length equals 14 residues. With 1 base clipped from V and 6 bases from J, the junction kept 5 bases outside the gene matches. Germline V gene data show CDR1 as SEHNR and CDR2 as FQNEAQ (reference sequence).

This chain links TRBV28 with TRBJ1-2, with 9 bases identical to TRBD1. Germline CDR1 is MDHEN and CDR2 is SYDVKM. With 10 bases clipped from V and 2 bases from J, the junction kept 14 bases outside the gene matches. The CDR3 totals 16 residues. CDR3 residues: CATLLLGTGTNYGYTF. Here the CDR3 DNA reads TGTGCCACCCTTTTGTTGGGGACAGGGACAAACTATGGCTACACCTTC.

This clone was counted only a few times. This chain connects TRBV18 to TRBJ1-5; D may be TRBD1 (6 bases). Germline lookup yields CDR1 KGHSH and CDR2 LQKENI. The CDR3 has 16 residues. V was pared by 2 bases and J by 5 bases, with 16 bases between. This CDR3 is CASSPVTQGVDQPQHF. CDR3 DNA sequence: TGTGCCAGCTCACCAGTTACACAGGGCGTAGATCAGCCCCAGCATTTT.

This clone was counted a few times. This sequence may be a read error, since a much larger clone differs from it by one base. Other DNA sequences in the same sample also yield this CDR3. J is TRBJ2-7 and V is TRBV28, with 7 nucleotides matching TRBD1. CDR1 is MDHEN, CDR2 SYDVKM, per germline. With 7 bases clipped from V and 3 bases from J, the junction kept 3 bases outside the gene matches. CDR3 length: 12 residues. The CDR3 DNA reads as TGTGCCAGCACCAGGGACAGCTACGAGCAGTACTTC. Protein product: CASTRDSYEQYF. Based on the CDR3 plus reference TRBV28 and TRBJ2-7, the full variable domain is DVKVTQSSRYLVKRTGEKVFLECVQDMDHENMFWYRQDPGLGLRLIYFSYDVKMKEKGDIPEGYSVSREKKERFSLILESASTNQTSMYLCASTRDSYEQYFGPGTRLTVT.

This clone has a single count. The chain couples TRBV5-8 to TRBJ1-5; TRBD1 matches at 7 bases. Trimming cost V 4 bases and J 0 bases; bases outside gene matches: 7. Germline CDR1 reads SGHTS; CDR2 reads YDEGEE. CDR3 length: 16 amino acids. This CDR3 is CASSRGTDYSNQPQHF. CDR3 sequence (DNA): TGTGCCAGCAGCCGTGGGACAGATTATAGCAATCAGCCCCAGCATTTT.

The V call is TRBV7-8, the J call TRBJ2-7; the D gene is possibly TRBD2 (6 bases). The germline CDR1 and CDR2 sequences are SGHVS and FQNEAQ. The ends were cut back, 6 bases at V and 3 bases at J, with 18 bases in the middle. There are 15 residues in the CDR3. In DNA form, the CDR3 reads TGTGCCAGCAGTCCGAGACGCGGGGTGGGCTACGAGCAGTACTTC. Translation: CASSPRRGVGYEQYF.

J is TRBJ2-3 and V is TRBV6-1, with TRBD2 identical over 7 bases. CDR3 size: 13 residues. Germline V lookup: CDR1 MNHNS, CDR2 SASEGT. Trimming at V came to 7 bases and at J to 6 bases, leaving 7 bases not matched to a gene. For the CDR3, the DNA is TGTGCCAGCACGCGGGAGCCGAGGGATACGCAGTATTTT. Protein product: CASTREPRDTQYF.

The CDR3 reads CASSLTPSGRALSEQFF. The DNA of the CDR3 is TGTGCCAGCAGCTTAACGCCTAGCGGGAGGGCCCTAAGTGAGCAGTTCTTC. This chain joins TRBV7-3 and TRBJ2-1, with 12 bases fitting TRBD2. CDR1 and CDR2 (germline): SGHTA, FQGTGA. Trimming at V came to 0 bases and at J to 9 bases, leaving 9 bases not matched to a gene. The CDR3 totals 17 residues.

CDR3 in DNA: TGTGCCAGCAGCTTGGAACCCACACACATTCAGTACTTC. Its protein product is CASSLEPTHIQYF. The rearrangement joins TRBV5-6 to TRBJ2-4; D remains unclear. V lost 0 bases and J 8 bases, leaving 9 bases between the germline ends. The CDR3 consists of 13 residues. Germline CDR1 reads SGHDT; CDR2 reads YYEEEE.

V and J are TRBV2 and TRBJ2-7; D may be TRBD1 (6 bases). Germline V gives CDR1 SNHLY, CDR2 FYNNEI. The length of the CDR3 is 16 residues. V was trimmed by 4 bases and J by 6 bases, leaving 22 bases between them. The CDR3: CASSGGGGGHGGEQYF. CDR3 sequence (DNA): TGTGCCAGCAGTGGAGGGGGTGGAGGTCATGGAGGCGAGCAGTACTTC.

This clone was recorded a few times. The chain combines TRBV7-9 with TRBJ1-5; a possible D gene is TRBD1 (5 bases). This CDR3 has 13 residues. Germline loops: CDR1 SEHNR, CDR2 FQNEAQ (reference sequence). Trimming took 1 base from V and 7 from J, leaving 8 bases between them. CDR3 DNA sequence: TGTGCCAGCAGCTTAGGGGGGGACCAGCCCCAGCATTTT. It yields the protein CASSLGGDQPQHF.